The rows below give T cell receptor beta chains drawn from one sample of a study of response to subunit inactivated influenza vaccine. TCRdb reanalysed the RT-PCR reads using MiXCR and keeps one entry per CDR3 protein. Here the sample spans about half a million distinct CDR3 sequences, approximately 24% being singletons. The specimen comprised CD4+ T cells sorted from PBMCs, sampled approximately 5 days after vaccination. The receptors shown here come from a man aged 45-65 years who received an inactivated influenza vaccine. Each CDR3 is given with its conserved first and last residue. D genes are given only for firm matches. A clone size is listed for some rows: how often the clone was seen (once, few, many), or a class if it is expanded.

V: TRBV7-2; length: 16; D: .; size: few; J: TRBJ2-6; CDR3: CASSLAPLTGRTVLTF; DNA: TGTGCCAGCAGCTTAGCCCCCTTGACAGGCCGCACCGTCCTGACTTTC
V: TRBV7-9; length: 13; D: TRBD1; size: .; J: TRBJ2-3; CDR3: CASSRDSQDTQYF; DNA: TGTGCCAGTAGCCGGGACAGTCAAGATACGCAGTATTTT
V: TRBV2; length: 14; D: TRBD2; size: .; J: TRBJ2-3; CDR3: CASRLIAGADTQYF; DNA: TGTGCCAGTCGCCTAATAGCGGGAGCAGATACGCAGTATTTT
V: TRBV2; length: 11; D: .; size: few; J: TRBJ2-7; CDR3: CASSVTVEQYF; DNA: TGTGCCAGCAGTGTTACGGTCGAGCAGTACTTC
V: TRBV7-2; length: 14; D: .; size: .; J: TRBJ1-2; CDR3: CASSSGDTFYGYTF; DNA: TGTGCCAGCAGCTCGGGGGACACTTTCTATGGCTACACCTTC
V: TRBV12-3/TRBV12-4; length: 14; D: TRBD1; size: .; J: TRBJ2-2; CDR3: CASTLQGNPGELFF; DNA: TGTGCCAGCACTTTACAGGGGAACCCCGGGGAGCTGTTTTTT
V: TRBV20-1; length: 14; D: TRBD2; size: few; J: TRBJ2-5; CDR3: CSPRGDIAVKTQYF; DNA: TGCAGTCCTCGGGGGGATATAGCGGTTAAGACCCAGTACTTC
V: TRBV20-1; length: 14; D: TRBD1; size: .; J: TRBJ2-7; CDR3: CSASLGTGGLEQYF; DNA: TGCAGTGCTAGTCTAGGGACAGGGGGTCTCGAGCAGTACTTC
V: TRBV6-6; length: 13; D: .; size: .; J: TRBJ2-5; CDR3: CASSRPGEETQYF; DNA: TGTGCCAGCAGTCGGCCGGGAGAGGAGACCCAGTACTTC
V: TRBV7-6; length: 14; D: TRBD1; size: .; J: TRBJ2-3; CDR3: CASSVTGGKDTQYF; DNA: TGTGCCAGCAGCGTCACAGGGGGCAAAGATACGCAGTATTTT
V: TRBV6-1; length: 17; D: .; size: few; J: TRBJ1-2; CDR3: CASSEALRPTFGGGYTF; DNA: TGTGCCAGCAGTGAAGCGCTTAGACCCACCTTTGGGGGCGGCTACACCTTC
V: TRBV20-1; length: 13; D: .; size: .; J: TRBJ1-6; CDR3: CSSPSGSDSPLHF; DNA: TGCAGTTCCCCCTCCGGGTCGGATTCACCCCTCCACTTT
V: TRBV10-1; length: 14; D: .; size: few; J: TRBJ2-3; CDR3: CASSEGGGADTQYF; DNA: TGCGCCAGCAGTGAGGGAGGGGGCGCAGATACGCAGTATTTT
V: TRBV7-9; length: 14; D: .; size: .; J: TRBJ2-5; CDR3: CASSGIFREETQYF; DNA: TGTGCCAGCAGTGGGATTTTCAGGGAAGAGACCCAGTACTTC
V: TRBV20-1; length: 14; D: TRBD1; size: .; J: TRBJ2-5; CDR3: CSAGRDRGRETQYF; DNA: TGCAGTGCTGGCCGGGACAGGGGCCGTGAGACCCAGTACTTC
V: TRBV29-1; length: 14; D: TRBD2; size: few; J: TRBJ2-1; CDR3: CSVILAGGDNEQFF; DNA: TGCAGCGTTATACTAGCGGGAGGGGACAATGAGCAGTTCTTC
V: TRBV20-1; length: 14; D: TRBD1; size: few; J: TRBJ1-5; CDR3: CSARETGGGQPQHF; DNA: TGCAGTGCTAGAGAAACAGGGGGCGGTCAGCCCCAGCATTTT
V: TRBV5-1; length: 18; D: .; size: few; J: TRBJ1-6; CDR3: CASSLTGSGVSYNSPLHF; DNA: TGCGCCAGCAGCTTGACAGGGTCAGGAGTGTCCTATAATTCACCCCTCCACTTT
V: TRBV11-1; length: 19; D: TRBD2; size: .; J: TRBJ2-1; CDR3: CASSPRGASGRASYNEQFF; DNA: TGTGCCAGCAGCCCTAGGGGGGCTAGCGGGAGGGCCTCCTACAATGAGCAGTTCTTC
V: TRBV28; length: 15; D: TRBD2; size: .; J: TRBJ2-7; CDR3: CASSFLREGSYEQYF; DNA: TGTGCCAGCAGTTTTTTGCGGGAGGGCTCCTACGAGCAGTACTTC
V: TRBV20-1; length: 10; D: .; size: few; J: TRBJ2-3; CDR3: CSGTLDTQYF; DNA: TGCAGTGGAACCTTGGATACGCAGTATTTT
V: TRBV7-9; length: 14; D: .; size: few; J: TRBJ1-2; CDR3: CASSSSPGVSGYTF; DNA: TGTGCCAGCAGCTCCTCCCCAGGGGTTTCTGGCTACACCTTC
V: TRBV7-2; length: 16; D: .; size: .; J: TRBJ2-3; CDR3: CASSLVFGGITDTQYF; DNA: TGTGCCAGCAGCTTAGTTTTCGGGGGTATAACAGATACGCAGTATTTT
V: TRBV6-2/TRBV6-3; length: 14; D: TRBD2; size: few; J: TRBJ2-7; CDR3: CASSHLAGVYEQYF; DNA: TGTGCCAGCAGTCACTTAGCGGGAGTCTACGAGCAGTACTTC
V: TRBV20-1; length: 14; D: TRBD1; size: .; J: TRBJ2-7; CDR3: CSARDLDRTYEQYF; DNA: TGCAGTGCTAGAGATCTGGACAGGACTTACGAGCAGTACTTC
V: TRBV10-1; length: 14; D: .; size: few; J: TRBJ1-5; CDR3: CASSAGQSNQPQHF; DNA: TGCGCCAGCAGTGCCGGACAAAGCAATCAGCCCCAGCATTTT
V: TRBV7-9; length: 13; D: .; size: few; J: TRBJ2-5; CDR3: CAMNSPNQETQYF; DNA: TGTGCCATGAACAGTCCGAACCAAGAGACCCAGTACTTC
V: TRBV4-1; length: 16; D: .; size: many; J: TRBJ2-5; CDR3: CASSQDIQGGVATQYF; DNA: TGCGCCAGCAGCCAAGATATCCAGGGGGGCGTGGCGACCCAGTACTTC
V: TRBV28; length: 16; D: .; size: many; J: TRBJ1-3; CDR3: CASSFLRGLSGNTIYF; DNA: TGTGCCAGCAGTTTCCTTAGAGGACTCTCTGGAAACACCATATATTTT
V: TRBV5-6; length: 13; D: TRBD1; size: many; J: TRBJ2-7; CDR3: CASSRDRTYEQYF; DNA: TGTGCCAGCAGCCGGGACAGAACCTACGAGCAGTACTTC
V: TRBV7-2; length: 15; D: TRBD2; size: many; J: TRBJ2-1; CDR3: CASSLSGRSYNEQFF; DNA: TGTGCCAGCAGTTTGAGCGGGAGATCCTACAATGAGCAGTTCTTC
V: TRBV29-1; length: 13; D: .; size: few; J: TRBJ1-1; CDR3: CSVAWDPNTEAFF; DNA: TGCAGCGTTGCGTGGGACCCGAACACTGAAGCTTTCTTT
V: TRBV20-1; length: 15; D: TRBD2; size: few; J: TRBJ2-2; CDR3: CSASPGLVRAGELFF; DNA: TGCAGTGCTAGCCCGGGACTAGTCAGGGCCGGGGAGCTGTTTTTT
V: TRBV20-1; length: 17; D: TRBD2; size: .; J: TRBJ2-5; CDR3: CSARRTGGGGAHQTQYF; DNA: TGCAGTGCTAGGCGAACGGGTGGCGGGGGGGCCCATCAGACCCAGTACTTC
V: TRBV7-9; length: 16; D: TRBD1; size: few; J: TRBJ2-2; CDR3: CASSSGQGAFTGELFF; DNA: TGTGCCAGCAGCTCCGGACAGGGGGCGTTCACCGGGGAGCTGTTTTTT
V: TRBV7-9; length: 13; D: .; size: .; J: TRBJ1-2; CDR3: CASSDGGPSGYTF; DNA: TGTGCCAGCAGCGACGGAGGCCCAAGTGGCTACACCTTC
V: TRBV27; length: 20; D: TRBD2; size: few; J: TRBJ2-1; CDR3: CASKVGHPLLASSSYNEQFF; DNA: TGTGCCAGCAAAGTTGGCCACCCCCTACTAGCGTCGAGCTCCTACAATGAGCAGTTCTTC